This T cell receptor (beta chain) was captured in a study of blood T cell repertoires in COVID-19 (dated by TCRdb to 2019 to 2021). Background on the whole study: Collaborator samples came from the United States, Italy and Spain and covered acute and convalescent phases of COVID-19. A de-identified subject ID, COVID-19 status, age in years and sex were almost always included in the sample metadata. Where HLA class I and class II types were available, the types were taken from metadata supplied by the sample provider, not from assay-based typing. The samples were drawn from the first 160 participants of the ongoing ImmuneRACE study and from about 1,200 subjects provided by 6 global collaborators. Deeply sampled blood TCRbeta repertoires from subjects exposed to, actively infected with, or recovered from COVID-19 were included in the dataset. The material from the prospective study consisted of cDNA or gDNA derived from T cells, B-cell-depleted T cells, or PBMCs. The repertoires were released in a freely available public database intended as a resource for research on the immune response to SARS-CoV-2. Overall study outcomes, separate from this receptor: The quantity of clinical and demographic metadata differed by source and by participant and was supplied without curation.

The collaborating institutions used their own protocols to collect whole blood in K2EDTA tubes. For TCRbeta analysis, collaborator samples were shipped as frozen whole blood, as isolated PBMCs, or as DNA extracted from either sample type. Trimming at the junction amounts to 6 bases on V and 6 bases on J, and the germline ends lie 11 bases apart. CDR1 and CDR2 (KGHSH, LQKENI) derive from the germline V gene. From its cysteine to its phenylalanine, the CDR3 spans 12 amino acids. Just the 36-base CDR3 DNA is kept, in frame starting at base 1. A remark on this clone: This receptor's antigen is unknown. Base qualities are not provided; no much larger clone lies one nucleotide away.

TCRbeta CDR3 regions were amplified from genomic DNA by means of the immunoSEQ Assay, a bias-controlled multiplex PCR. Turning to the authors' computational methods: Nucleated cell counts per sample were estimated from amplification of reference gene primers within the assay. To quantify the absolute abundance of each unique TCRbeta CDR3 rearrangement, sequence reads were collapsed and filtered. For each sample, productive Simpson clonality was calculated by taking the square root of Simpson's diversity index across productive rearrangements. TCRdb took over this immuneACCESS table, retaining in-frame rearrangements with V and J assigned. Such tables are incomplete; in checked studies, under half of the missing clones stem from an unresolved V gene, and the remainder is unexplained. Clone size and V and J calls were adopted from that table, with D and trimming inferred from the DNA. In this sample the table shows tens of thousands of clones, 70% to 90% of which occur a single time. The leading ten clones occupy approximately 2.6% of the sample.

The chain is assembled from TRBV18 and TRBJ1-2, with the D gene not confidently named. This TCR came from a man older than 75 with acute or convalescent COVID-19. Specimen: peripheral blood. DNA sequence: TGTGCCAGCTCGCTGATAGCCGATGGCTACACCTTC. It is translated as CASSLIADGYTF.